This T cell receptor (beta chain) comes out of a study of blood T cell repertoires in COVID-19. On the study more broadly: T cells, B-cell-depleted T cells, or PBMCs provided the cDNA or gDNA that served as material.

Authors' methods: The authors estimated nucleated cell counts from reference gene primer amplification. Repertoires were generated with immunoSEQ multiplex PCR, while TCRdb's copy carries only in-frame clones and drops some. V and J calls and clone size are those listed in that table; D and trimming were worked out from the DNA. The repertoire includes fewer than 300,000 clones, roughly nine tenths of them detected once, and roughly 3.9% sits in the top ten. CDR1 and CDR2 (germline): SQVTM, ANQGSEA. The CDR3 length is 13 residues. V lost 6 bases and J lost 1; bases outside the gene matches: 4. The TCR comes from a man aged 60 to 69 who had recovered from COVID-19. The sample comprised peripheral blood. The chain links TRBV29-1 to TRBJ2-7; TRBD1 matches 9 bases. CDR3 nucleotide sequence: TGCAGCGTCACAGGGGGCCCTTCCTACGAGCAGTACTTC. Encoded protein: CSVTGGPSYEQYF.